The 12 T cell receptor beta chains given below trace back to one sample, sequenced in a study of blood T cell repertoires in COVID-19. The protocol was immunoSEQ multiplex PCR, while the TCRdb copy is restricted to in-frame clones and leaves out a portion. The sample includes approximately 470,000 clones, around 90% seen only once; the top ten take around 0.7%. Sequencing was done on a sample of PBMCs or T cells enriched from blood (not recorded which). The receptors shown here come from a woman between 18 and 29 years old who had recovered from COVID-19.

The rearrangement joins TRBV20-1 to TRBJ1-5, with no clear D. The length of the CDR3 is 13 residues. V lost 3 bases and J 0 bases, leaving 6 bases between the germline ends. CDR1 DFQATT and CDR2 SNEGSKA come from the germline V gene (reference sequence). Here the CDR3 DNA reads TGCAGTGCTAGTTCAGATAGCAATCAGCCCCAGCATTTT. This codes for CSASSDSNQPQHF.

CDR3 loop: CAWSMKTSSGGLKFF. CDR3 nucleotide sequence: TGTGCCTGGAGTATGAAAACTTCGAGCGGGGGGTTGAAGTTCTTC. The chain links TRBV30 to TRBJ2-1; 9 nucleotides line up with TRBD2. CDR1 is GTSNPN, CDR2 SVGIG, per germline (reference sequence). This CDR3 contains 15 residues. With V trimmed by 2 bases and J by 14 bases, 16 bases remained unmatched. Using reference TRBV30 and TRBJ2-1 for the parts outside the CDR3, the full variable domain is SQTIHQWPATLVQPVGSPLSLECTVEGTSNPNLYWYRQAAGRGLQLLFYSVGIGQISSEVPQNLSASRPQDRQFILSSKKLLLSDSGFYLCAWSMKTSSGGLKFFGPGTRLTVL.

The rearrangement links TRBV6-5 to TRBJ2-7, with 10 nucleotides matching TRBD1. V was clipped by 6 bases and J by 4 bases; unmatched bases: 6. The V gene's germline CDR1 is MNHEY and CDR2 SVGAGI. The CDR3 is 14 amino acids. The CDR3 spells CASRDRGDVYEQYF. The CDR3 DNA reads TGTGCCAGCAGGGACAGGGGGGATGTGTACGAGCAGTACTTC.

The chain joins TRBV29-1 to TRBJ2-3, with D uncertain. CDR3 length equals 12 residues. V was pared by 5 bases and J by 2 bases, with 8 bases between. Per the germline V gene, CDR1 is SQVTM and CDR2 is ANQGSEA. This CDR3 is CSVILLTDTQYF. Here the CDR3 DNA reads TGCAGCGTTATTCTCCTCACAGATACGCAGTATTTT.

The CDR3 nucleotides are TGTGCCAGCAGCCGTCAGGCCGGCACCTATGGCTACACCTTC. Translated: CASSRQAGTYGYTF. The chain uses TRBV28 and TRBJ1-2; the D is unclear. Germline loops: CDR1 MDHEN, CDR2 SYDVKM. The CDR3 is made up of 14 amino acids. V was cut by 6 bases and J by 4 bases, with 15 bases left in between.

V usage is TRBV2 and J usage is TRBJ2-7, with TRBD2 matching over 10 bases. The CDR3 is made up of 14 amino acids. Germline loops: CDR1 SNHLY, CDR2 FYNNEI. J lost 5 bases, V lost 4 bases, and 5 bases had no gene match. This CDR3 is CASSVVLAGNEQYF. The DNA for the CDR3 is TGTGCCAGCAGTGTGGTACTAGCGGGAAACGAGCAGTACTTC.

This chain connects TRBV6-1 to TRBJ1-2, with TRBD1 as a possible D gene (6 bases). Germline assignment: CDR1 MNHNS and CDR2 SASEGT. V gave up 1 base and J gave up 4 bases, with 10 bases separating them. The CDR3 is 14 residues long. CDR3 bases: TGTGCCAGCAGTGAAGTACAGGGCGGCTATGGCTACACCTTC. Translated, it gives CASSEVQGGYGYTF.

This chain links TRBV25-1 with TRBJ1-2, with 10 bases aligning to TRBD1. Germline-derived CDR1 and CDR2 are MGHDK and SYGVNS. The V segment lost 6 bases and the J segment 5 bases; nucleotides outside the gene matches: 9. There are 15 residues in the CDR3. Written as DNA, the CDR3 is TGTGCCAGCAGCCCCGGGACAGGGGTAGCTTATGGCTACACCTTC. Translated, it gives CASSPGTGVAYGYTF.

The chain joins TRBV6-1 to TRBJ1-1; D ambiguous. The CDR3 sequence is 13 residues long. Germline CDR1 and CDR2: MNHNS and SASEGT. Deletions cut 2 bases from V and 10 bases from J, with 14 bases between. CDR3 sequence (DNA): TGTGCCAGCAGTGAAAGCCCTCTCAGAGGAGCTTTCTTT. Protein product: CASSESPLRGAFF.

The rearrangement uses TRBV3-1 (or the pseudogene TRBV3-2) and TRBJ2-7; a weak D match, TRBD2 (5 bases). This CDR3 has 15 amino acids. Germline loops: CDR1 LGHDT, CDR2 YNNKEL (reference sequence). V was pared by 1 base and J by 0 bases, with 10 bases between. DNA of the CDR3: TGTGCCAGCAGCCAAGGGACTCCCCTCTCCTACGAGCAGTACTTC. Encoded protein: CASSQGTPLSYEQYF.

CDR3 amino acids: CASSLEADLSYEQYF. The CDR3 DNA follows: TGTGCCAGCAGCTTAGAAGCGGATCTCTCCTACGAGCAGTACTTC. V and J are TRBV11-2 and TRBJ2-7, with D possibly being TRBD2 (5 bases). CDR1 and CDR2 (germline): SGHAT, FQNNGV. The V end was cut by 0 bases, the J end by 0 bases, with 9 bases between. The CDR3 is made up of 15 amino acids.

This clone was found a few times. The CDR3 DNA is TGCGCCAGCAGCTTGACAGGGGAAGGCTACACCTTC. It encodes CASSLTGEGYTF. This chain uses TRBV5-1 with TRBJ1-2; TRBD1 agrees at 7 bases. The junction had 2 bases not matched to a gene; V was cut back by 1 base and J by 8 bases. Germline values: CDR1 SGHRS, CDR2 YFSETQ. The CDR3 extends over 12 amino acids.